This T cell receptor (beta chain) was found in a study of immune evolution from preneoplasia to lung adenocarcinoma (dated by TCRdb to the early 2020s). Regarding the study in general: No AAH lesions showed HLA loss of heterozygosity, compared with roughly 7% of AIS, around 14% of MIA and around a third of ADC lesions. Immune contexture across lung adenocarcinoma precursors and invasive adenocarcinoma was profiled using immune gene expression, TCR sequencing and multiplex immunofluorescence. Resected precursor lesions (AAH, AIS, MIA) and invasive adenocarcinomas were compared with paired morphologically normal lung tissue. Sample size was determined by specimen availability and not by a prior power calculation. The immune data were integrated with whole exome sequencing and methylation data obtained from the same cohort of nodules. A total of approximately 50 patients with pulmonary nodules who underwent surgical resection were included in the overall cohort. TCR sequencing data were obtained from under 55 patients. According to the study, about 100 samples went through TCR sequencing. Class I HLA alleles were inferred from exome data with POLYSOLVER, and allele-specific HLA loss was detected with LOHHLA.

Using the immunoSEQ hsTCRbeta Kit, TCR beta CDR3 regions were sequenced from DNA. The authors' analysis ran thus. TCR sequencing data were analysed with the ImmunoSEQ Analyzer. T cell clonality was calculated on productive rearrangements as 1 minus Pielou's evenness. To measure T cell diversity, the inverse Simpson index was applied to productive templates. T cell density was TCR beta template counts normalized to usable DNA, estimated by amplifying and sequencing housekeeping genes. TCR metrics were compared across histologic stages using two-sided Kruskal-Wallis tests. Here the immuneACCESS table is served through TCRdb, limited to in-frame sequences with V and J called. Missing clones are a known gap in these copies; in checked studies unresolved V genes cover under half, and the rest lacks a known reason. V and J calls and clone size are copied from that table; D and trimming were computed from the DNA. The sample data list more than 4,000 clones, and around four fifths of these were observed just once. About 6.8% of the sample lies in the top ten.

V has 6 bases trimmed and J has 2 bases trimmed; junction bases matching no gene number 3. Taken from cysteine to phenylalanine, the CDR3 has 14 residues. The kept DNA is CDR3 alone, 42 bases in frame from the first base. CDR1 and CDR2 are read off the germline V gene as SGHTA and FQGNSA. Patients underwent resection in Japan or China between about 2014 and 2017. The histologic diagnosis of each case was independently confirmed on H&E slides by two lung cancer pathologists. Premalignant or tumor cells were enriched for nucleic acid extraction by macro-dissection performed after pathologic assessment. The AllPrep DNA/RNA FFPE Kit was used to isolate DNA from FFPE tissue. The research as a whole found: Findings were based on association rather than direct causation; larger cohorts with long-term follow-up and longitudinal biopsies were deemed needed. Because every patient came from Japan and China, how well the results apply to Western populations was uncertain. Normal lung had the highest top T cell clone frequencies, which appeared to decline progressively from AAH through AIS, MIA and invasive adenocarcinoma. The highest clonality was observed in normal lung, whereas higher T cell density and diversity but lower clonality appeared to be present in later-stage lesions. The highest T cell clonality was observed in KRAS-mutant nodules compared with EGFR-mutant or double wild-type lesions.

Worth noting for this clone: It lacks a known antigen. No clone much larger than this one lies a single base away; base qualities are absent.

The V and J genes are TRBV7-2 and TRBJ2-7; TRBD2 matches 11 bases in the middle. Material for sequencing was FFPE minimally invasive lung adenocarcinoma tissue. What this sample's cell subset or site label stands for: micro-invasive lung adenocarcinoma (MIA). This receptor was taken from a person between 50 and 70 years old with lung adenocarcinoma. The CDR3 protein: CASRIAGGTYEQYF. Read as DNA, the sequence is TGTGCCAGCAGGATAGCGGGAGGGACCTACGAGCAGTACTTC.